A selection of T cell receptor beta chains follows, all from one sample in a study of CD8 T cells in Susac syndrome. TCRdb processed the immunoSEQ multiplex PCR reads anew with MiXCR; each CDR3 protein has one entry. The sample contains some 300,000 distinct CDR3 sequences, more than 75% of which appear only once. The sequenced sample was CD8+ T cells from PBMCs. The receptors originated from a human donor with multiple sclerosis. CDR3s include the opening cysteine and the closing phenylalanine or tryptophan. A D gene is named only where the DNA matches it firmly. Clone size is not always given. Where it is, it says once, few, many or a class for expanded clones.

J	D	size	V	DNA	CDR3
TRBJ2-6	NA	NA	TRBV7-6	TGTGCCAGCAGCCACGGGTTAGGGGCCAACGTCCTGACTTTC	CASSHGLGANVLTF
TRBJ2-7	NA	NA	TRBV21-1	TGTGCCAGCAGCAAAAAGGGCTCGGGTCCCCCCTGGGAGCAGTACTTC	CASSKKGSGPPWEQYF
TRBJ1-5	NA	NA	TRBV28	TGTGCCAGCATCCTGGGGGGCAGTCGCAATCAGCCCCAGCATTTT	CASILGGSRNQPQHF
TRBJ2-2	NA	NA	TRBV30	TGTGCCTGGAGCCCGCTGGTCGGAAGAGACACCGGGGAGCTGTTTTTT	CAWSPLVGRDTGELFF
TRBJ2-2	NA	NA	TRBV12-3/TRBV12-4	TGTGCCACCCAGGAGGGCGGGGAGCTGTTTTTT	CATQEGGELFF
TRBJ1-5	NA	NA	TRBV12-3/TRBV12-4	TGTGCCAGCAGTTACTTCCCGGATCAGCCCCAGCATTTT	CASSYFPDQPQHF
TRBJ2-7	NA	once	TRBV20-1	TGCAGTGCCCTCCCGGATGCGGACTACGAGCAGTACTTC	CSALPDADYEQYF
TRBJ2-7	TRBD2	NA	TRBV5-1	TGCGCCAGCAGCTTGAGGGGACTAGCGGGAGCAGGGTCCTACGAGCAGTACTTC	CASSLRGLAGAGSYEQYF
TRBJ2-1	TRBD2	NA	TRBV27	TGTGCCAGCAGCCGTACCGCAGCGGGAGTAAGAAATGAGCAGTTCTTC	CASSRTAAGVRNEQFF
TRBJ2-1	NA	NA	TRBV6-1	TGTGCCAGCAGTGAAGCAAATCCCAATGAGCAGTTCTTC	CASSEANPNEQFF
TRBJ1-1	NA	NA	TRBV2	TGTGCCAGCAGTGAAAAGGGACCGAGCACTGAAGCTTTCTTT	CASSEKGPSTEAFF
TRBJ1-2	NA	NA	TRBV28	TGTGCCAGCATATCGGAGATGAGACCGAGCGGCTATGGCTACACCTTC	CASISEMRPSGYGYTF
TRBJ2-2	TRBD1	NA	TRBV7-9	TGTGCCAGCAGCCACGCCCGCGGACAGGAGAACACCGGGGAGCTGTTTTTT	CASSHARGQENTGELFF
TRBJ2-3	NA	NA	TRBV12-3/TRBV12-4	TGTGCCAGCAGTCAGCTCCTGACGGCAGATACGCAGTATTTT	CASSQLLTADTQYF
TRBJ2-4	NA	NA	TRBV10-3	TGTGCCATCAGTGATACCGGGACGTCTGGAAGAGGGGTAGCCAAAAACATTCAGTACTTC	CAISDTGTSGRGVAKNIQYF
TRBJ1-1	NA	NA	TRBV29-1	TGCAGCGTTGCTGTGGCCACTGAAGCTTTCTTT	CSVAVATEAFF
TRBJ2-7	NA	NA	TRBV27	TGTGCCAGCAGTTTACTAGGAGGAACCTACGAGCAGTACTTC	CASSLLGGTYEQYF